Listed here is a single T cell receptor (beta chain). Its antigen is unidentified. These data come from a study of cytotoxic CD8 clonotypes in ibrutinib-treated CLL. Trimming cost V 5 bases and J 8 bases, with 31 bases left between them. CDR1 and CDR2 from the germline V gene are SGHVS and FNYEAQ. There are 19 residues in the CDR3. TCRdb keeps only in-frame clones here, not all; method: immunoSEQ multiplex PCR. The sample holds fewer than 100,000 clones, 70% to 90% seen once. Study observations and caveats: On treatment, the uncommon public clonotypes contracted or remained stable.

This TCR came from a human donor with chronic lymphocytic leukemia. The J gene is TRBJ2-1, the V gene TRBV7-6, with D tentatively TRBD1 or TRBD2 (5 bases each). The sample was PBMCs, taken before ibrutinib treatment. The CDR3 protein is CASSRAKLRDLSIPHEQFF. In DNA form, the CDR3 reads TGTGCCAGCAGCCGGGCTAAACTAAGGGACCTCAGCATTCCCCATGAGCAGTTCTTC.